This is a list of T cell receptor beta chains from one sample in a study of blood T cells in healthy people across ages. TCRdb analysed the 5' RACE reads with MiXCR anew, one entry per CDR3 protein. The table shows approximately 1.5 million distinct CDR3 sequences, with roughly 32% occurring only once. Sequenced material: blood. The receptor source for this set is a woman aged 30 to 39 in good health. CDR3s include the opening cysteine and the closing phenylalanine or tryptophan. The D gene is left open where the match is weak. Size is stated for part of the rows, as once, few or many counts, or as a class when the clone is expanded.

size: .; V: TRBV28; D: TRBD2; length: 14; J: TRBJ2-7; DNA: TGTGCCAGCAGTAACCAGCGGGGGGACTACGAGCAGTACTTC; CDR3: CASSNQRGDYEQYF
size: many; V: TRBV6-5; D: TRBD1; length: 13; J: TRBJ1-2; DNA: TGTGCCAGCAGTAGACAGGGGGGACGAGGCTACACCTTC; CDR3: CASSRQGGRGYTF
size: once; V: TRBV20-1; D: TRBD2; length: 14; J: TRBJ2-1; DNA: TGCAGTGCATTAGCGGGGGGGCCTCAGACTGAGCAGTTCTTC; CDR3: CSALAGGPQTEQFF
size: .; V: TRBV6-6; D: .; length: 14; J: TRBJ2-3; DNA: TGTGCCAGCAGTCCCGGGATCAACCCAGATACGCAGTATTTT; CDR3: CASSPGINPDTQYF
size: few; V: TRBV6-5; D: .; length: 15; J: TRBJ2-2; DNA: TGTGCCAGCGGACTAAGGACAGGAATCACCGGGGAGCTGTTTTTT; CDR3: CASGLRTGITGELFF
size: few; V: TRBV20-1; D: TRBD2; length: 16; J: TRBJ2-3; DNA: TGCAGTGCTAGAGATGGAGCTAGCGGGAGCACAGATACGCAGTATTTT; CDR3: CSARDGASGSTDTQYF
size: few; V: TRBV28; D: TRBD2; length: 15; J: TRBJ2-7; DNA: TGTGCCAGCAGTTTATCGGGGGGGCTAGCCTACGAGCAGTACTTC; CDR3: CASSLSGGLAYEQYF
size: .; V: TRBV20-1; D: .; length: 14; J: TRBJ2-7; DNA: TGCAGTGCTAGCGGGGGCAGGAGCTCCTACGAGCAGTACTTC; CDR3: CSASGGRSSYEQYF
size: .; V: TRBV5-5; D: .; length: 13; J: TRBJ2-2; DNA: TGTGCCAGCAGCTTGGTCACTACCGGGGAGCTGTTTTTT; CDR3: CASSLVTTGELFF
size: .; V: TRBV27; D: TRBD2; length: 14; J: TRBJ2-5; DNA: TGTGCCAGCAGTAATCAGCGGGAGGGAGAGACCCAGTACTTC; CDR3: CASSNQREGETQYF
size: many; V: TRBV20-1; D: .; length: 11; J: TRBJ2-5; DNA: TGCAGTGCCGAGTCCGGGGAGACCCAGTACTTC; CDR3: CSAESGETQYF
size: .; V: TRBV7-9; D: TRBD1; length: 14; J: TRBJ2-3; DNA: TGTGCCAGCAGCACGGACAGGCTATCGGATACGCAGTATTTT; CDR3: CASSTDRLSDTQYF
size: .; V: TRBV28; D: TRBD2; length: 15; J: TRBJ2-5; DNA: TGTGCCAGCAGTTCTAGCGGGAGGGCCCAAGAGACCCAGTACTTC; CDR3: CASSSSGRAQETQYF
size: many; V: TRBV15; D: .; length: 17; J: TRBJ1-5; DNA: TGTGCCACCAGCAGCCCCACTCGGGCACGAAGCAATCAGCCCCAGCATTTT; CDR3: CATSSPTRARSNQPQHF
size: .; V: TRBV29-1; D: TRBD2; length: 14; J: TRBJ2-3; DNA: TGCAGCGGGTCGACTAGCGGTTCCACAGATACGCAGTATTTT; CDR3: CSGSTSGSTDTQYF
size: .; V: TRBV20-1; D: TRBD2; length: 16; J: TRBJ2-7; DNA: TGCAGTGCTAGGCCCGAGCTAGCGGTAAGCTCCTACGAGCAGTACTTC; CDR3: CSARPELAVSSYEQYF
size: few; V: TRBV7-3; D: .; length: 13; J: TRBJ2-1; DNA: TGTGCCAGCAGTGGGGGGCCTGGCAATGAGCAGTTCTTC; CDR3: CASSGGPGNEQFF
size: many; V: TRBV7-9; D: .; length: 14; J: TRBJ2-1; DNA: TGTGCCAGCAGCCTAAGTATTGCGCACAATGAGCAGTTCTTC; CDR3: CASSLSIAHNEQFF
size: .; V: TRBV6-2/TRBV6-3; D: TRBD2; length: 15; J: TRBJ2-1; DNA: TGTGCCAGCAGCCAGCTTAGCGGGGGGTACAATGAGCAGTTCTTC; CDR3: CASSQLSGGYNEQFF
size: .; V: TRBV27; D: .; length: 16; J: TRBJ2-6; DNA: TGTGCCAGCAGTTTCCGCAGGGTATGGGGGGCCAACGTCCTGACTTTC; CDR3: CASSFRRVWGANVLTF
size: .; V: TRBV28; D: .; length: 14; J: TRBJ2-7; DNA: TGTGCCAGCAGCCAGACAGTCGGCACCTACGAGCAGTACTTC; CDR3: CASSQTVGTYEQYF
size: .; V: TRBV6-1; D: .; length: 16; J: TRBJ1-3; DNA: TGTGCCAGCAGTGAAAGGTCCCGAAGGGATGGAAACACCATATATTTT; CDR3: CASSERSRRDGNTIYF
size: .; V: TRBV5-1; D: .; length: 15; J: TRBJ1-6; DNA: TGCGCCAGCAGCTTGAGGGTTCTTGGAGATTCACCCCTCCACTTT; CDR3: CASSLRVLGDSPLHF
size: few; V: TRBV30; D: .; length: 12; J: TRBJ2-7; DNA: TGTGCCTGGGGGGACATATCCTACGAGCAGTACTTC; CDR3: CAWGDISYEQYF